Listed below are T cell receptor beta chains from one sample, sequenced in a study of vaccination and CD4 T cells after COVID-19. No antigen has been assigned to these receptors. Each CDR3 protein gets one entry after TCRdb re-called the PCR reads with MiXCR. The profile shows 11,000 or so distinct CDR3 sequences, 45% to 55% of them singletons. Sequencing used CD4+ T cells from blood, cultured in vitro. These receptors were collected from a human donor who had recovered from COVID-19. Each CDR3 is given with its conserved first and last residue. D genes are given only for firm matches. Rows may omit the clone size; those that give it use once, few, many or a size class.

D gene	clone size	V gene	J gene	CDR3 DNA	CDR3 protein
-	-	TRBV6-1	TRBJ2-1	TGTGCCAGCTCAGTCGACTACAATGAGCAGTTCTTC	CASSVDYNEQFF
-	-	TRBV2	TRBJ1-4	TGTGCCAGCAGTGCTACGGATAAAAAACTGTTTTTT	CASSATDKKLFF
-	-	TRBV10-3	TRBJ2-7	TGTGCCATCAGCGTACAGGGCGACGAGCAGTACTTC	CAISVQGDEQYF
TRBD2	-	TRBV20-1	TRBJ2-3	TGCAGTGTTATACCTGGGACTAGCGGGAGGAGGAGGACAGATACGCAGTATTTT	CSVIPGTSGRRRTDTQYF
-	-	TRBV7-9	TRBJ2-7	TGTGCCAGCAGCTTACTGGGGGCGAGGAACGAGCAGTACTTC	CASSLLGARNEQYF
-	-	TRBV6-1	TRBJ2-4	TGTGCCAGCAGTGTCCACACAGGGGCCAAAAACATTCAGTACTTC	CASSVHTGAKNIQYF
TRBD2	-	TRBV7-9	TRBJ2-5	TGTGCCAGCAGCTTCACTAGCGATGAGACCCAGTACTTC	CASSFTSDETQYF
-	few	TRBV27	TRBJ1-1	TGTGCCAGCAGTTTGGATATGAACACTGAAGCTTTCTTT	CASSLDMNTEAFF
-	-	TRBV5-8	TRBJ2-5	TGTGCCAGCATCCCTCTACTAGCAGGAGAGACCCAGTACTTC	CASIPLLAGETQYF
-	few	TRBV6-1	TRBJ1-2	TGTGCCAGCAGCTCCCAGCTATTAGGCCCATATGGCTACACCTTC	CASSSQLLGPYGYTF
TRBD2	-	TRBV28	TRBJ2-4	TGTGCCAGCAGTCTAACACCGGGAGGTTGGTACTTC	CASSLTPGGWYF
-	-	TRBV5-1	TRBJ2-1	TGCGCCAGCAGCATTTCACCAAACAATGAGCAGTTCTTC	CASSISPNNEQFF
-	-	TRBV5-4	TRBJ2-2	TGTGCCAGCAGCTTGGACGGGCCCAACACCGGGGAGCTGTTTTTT	CASSLDGPNTGELFF
TRBD1	-	TRBV19	TRBJ1-1	TGTGCCAGTAGGTTGACAGGGCGAGCTGAAGCTTTCTTT	CASRLTGRAEAFF
-	-	TRBV7-2	TRBJ1-6	TGTGCCAGCAGCCTCAGAAATTCACCCCTCCACTTT	CASSLRNSPLHF
TRBD2	-	TRBV28	TRBJ2-1	TGTGCCAGCAGTTGGGGCGGGAGTATTTACAATGAGCAGTTCTTC	CASSWGGSIYNEQFF
TRBD2	-	TRBV20-1	TRBJ2-1	TGCAGTGCTAGAGACCTAGCGGGGAAGCTCTCCTACAATGAGCAGTTCTTC	CSARDLAGKLSYNEQFF
TRBD1	few	TRBV6-5	TRBJ1-1	TGTGCCAGCAGTTACCTCAGGACAGGTCCGGACACTGAAGCTTTCTTT	CASSYLRTGPDTEAFF
TRBD1	-	TRBV20-1	TRBJ1-2	TGCAGTGCTGACATACAGGGGAACTATGGCTACACCTTC	CSADIQGNYGYTF
TRBD2	-	TRBV11-1	TRBJ2-5	TGTGCCAGCAGCTACCAGCTACTAGCGGACCAAGAGACCCAGTACTTC	CASSYQLLADQETQYF